The clone carrying this TCR beta chain has only a few counts. Its antigen remains unidentified. The sample is drawn from a study of T cells in narcolepsy. About the study: Healthy controls were enrolled alongside patients with narcolepsy type 1 or type 2. Study-wide findings and caveats: Reportedly, autoreactive clonotypes were serially detected in patients' blood but not controls'. Same-patient CSF and blood CD4+ T cell clonotypes included HCRT-specific and TRIB2-specific autoreactive ones. Some memory CD4+ repertoires had no autoreactive clone sequences.

The CDR3 runs 11 residues. Germline values: CDR1 SGHDN, CDR2 FVKESK. V dropped 0 bases and J dropped 12 bases, with 8 bases sitting between them. Sequencing was performed with immunoSEQ multiplex PCR; in TCRdb, only in-frame clones are kept and a portion is missing. Of tens of thousands of clones in the sample, about three quarters were seen once. The specimen sequenced was CD45RA- memory CD4+ T cells from PBMCs. The gene calls are TRBV14 and TRBJ1-1; D gene unclear. The receptor was derived from a human donor with narcolepsy. CDR3 protein: CASSQDRKPFF. In DNA form, the CDR3 reads TGTGCCAGCAGCCAAGACCGGAAACCTTTCTTT.